This entry features one T cell receptor (beta chain) sequence. The data were produced by immunoSEQ multiplex PCR, yet TCRdb's version contains in-frame clones alone and is incomplete. The sample lists around 500,000 clones; 81% were seen once. This sample was included in a study of shared clonotypes between healthy human individuals. This CDR3 region has 15 residues. Germline loops: CDR1 SQVTM, CDR2 ANQGSEA. The ends were cut back, 3 bases at V and 0 bases at J, with 12 bases in the middle. V gene TRBV29-1 combines with J gene TRBJ2-1; D is undetermined. This receptor was obtained from a middle-aged woman in good health. Some clones in this sample may be carry-over from other donors' samples. The specimen sequenced was PBMCs. The CDR3: CSVDIGKSSYNEQFF. The CDR3 DNA reads as TGCAGCGTTGACATTGGCAAAAGCTCCTACAATGAGCAGTTCTTC.